The entry below gives a single T cell receptor beta chain sequence along with its context. Germline CDR1 and CDR2: MDHEN and SYDVKM. CDR3 length: 13 residues. With 7 bases removed from V and 6 bases from J, the gap between germline ends came to 15 bases. This record comes from a study of blood T cell repertoires in COVID-19. Across the whole study: Nucleic acid was either cDNA or gDNA, and it came from T cells, B-cell-depleted T cells, or PBMCs.

Here immunoSEQ multiplex PCR was the method, and the copy in TCRdb shows in-frame clones only, minus some. The sample carries around 250,000 clones, approximately 80% recorded once. The chain couples TRBV28 to TRBJ1-2; D is perhaps TRBD1 (5 bases). The origin of this receptor is a human donor in a cohort sampled during active COVID-19. Sequencing was carried out using peripheral blood. The CDR3 region is CASNQGGTNGYTF. CDR3 in DNA: TGTGCCAGCAACCAGGGCGGGACGAATGGCTACACCTTC.